This TCR beta chain was identified in a study of vaccination effects on CD4 cells after COVID-19. This CDR3 is 16 amino acids long. Germline CDR1 reads KGHDR; CDR2 reads SFDVKD. Germline trimming cut 2 bases from V and 6 bases from J; bases unmatched to any gene: 7. This clone was recorded once. Its antigen is not known. Antigen-specific CD4+ T cells were expanded with viral peptide pools in the ViraFEST assay before sequencing. Isolating CD4+ T cells followed 9 to 10 days of culture. The study found no prior SARS-CoV-2 infection in the vaccine recipients, who tested negative for nucleocapsid antibodies. Assay: immunoSEQ multiplex PCR; the TCRdb copy retains only in-frame clones and omits some. The repertoire holds about 54,000 clones, with 70% as singletons.

The material was CD4+ T cells from PBMCs cultured with SARS-CoV-2 spike peptides, obtained before COVID-19 vaccination. This chain connects TRBV24-1 to TRBJ2-2; 8 nucleotides align to TRBD1. The sequence came from a human donor who received a COVID-19 vaccine. CDR3 coding DNA: TGTGCCACCAGTGATTCGGGGACAGGTAATGCCGGGGAGCTGTTTTTT. Translating it yields CATSDSGTGNAGELFF.